This section outlines one T cell receptor beta chain sequence together with its context. Its antigen is not known. Subsequent to a culture period of under twelve days, CD4+ T cells were isolated. PCR showed that the person got SARS-CoV-2 infection at some point between March and December 2020. Some clones are missing from TCRdb's copy, which holds only in-frame ones; the method was immunoSEQ multiplex PCR. In the table there are tens of thousands of clones, around 76% of which are singletons. This record belongs to a study of vaccination effects on CD4 cells after COVID-19. Overall study: Sampling of a couple of convalescent patients took place 16 days and one week prior to vaccination.

This receptor was obtained from a human donor who had a prior SARS-CoV-2 infection. The specimen was CD4+ T cells from PBMCs cultured without peptide, collected before COVID-19 vaccination.

The CDR3 reads CASSGLAGSAGELFF. In DNA, the CDR3 is TGTGCCAGCTCGGGACTAGCGGGAAGTGCCGGGGAGCTGTTTTTT. This sequence joins TRBV18 and TRBJ2-2; the match to TRBD2 covers 13 bases. The CDR3 runs 15 residues. The V segment lost 6 bases and the J segment 6 bases; nucleotides outside the gene matches: 4. Germline assignment: CDR1 KGHSH and CDR2 LQKENI.